The 30 T cell receptor beta chains in this list originate from one sample, sequenced in a study of T-cell memory formation after mild COVID-19. Via MiXCR, TCRdb re-called the 5' RACE reads, giving one row per CDR3 protein. The repertoire has 350,000 to 500,000 distinct CDR3 sequences, around 22% of them found once; the top ten carry roughly 13%. Sequencing input: PBMCs or a T cell subset sorted from them (not recorded which). The receptor set was obtained from an adult woman who had mild COVID-19 (a few samples of this study predate the infection). Cell type and time point are not known.

The CDR3 spells CASSRGQYSYNEQFF. CDR3 nucleotide sequence: TGTGCCAGCAGCCGTGGACAGTACTCCTACAATGAGCAGTTCTTC. The chain joins TRBV7-2 to TRBJ2-1, with a tentative D call TRBD1 (6 bases). Trimming stripped 5 bases from V and 0 bases from J, with 11 bases between. The germline gives CDR1 SGHTA, CDR2 FQGNSA. This CDR3 contains 15 residues. The complete variable domain, with remaining parts taken from reference TRBV7-2 and TRBJ2-1, reads GAGVSQSPSNKVTEKGKDVELRCDPISGHTALYWYRQSLGQGLEFLIYFQGNSAPDKSGLPSDRFSAERTGGSVSTLTIQRTQQEDSAVYLCASSRGQYSYNEQFFGPGTRLTVL.

The gene calls are TRBV20-1 and TRBJ2-1; D is unclear. Germline CDR1 DFQATT, CDR2 SNEGSKA (reference sequence). V lost 8 bases, J lost 10 bases, and 18 bases lay in between. CDR3 length: 12 amino acids. The DNA for the CDR3 is TGCAGTATCTCGGCCGGCAGAAGGGAGCAGTTCTTC. Amino acids: CSISAGRREQFF.

This clonotype was detected a few times. This chain joins TRBV20-1 and TRBJ1-5; tentatively, D is TRBD1 (5 bases). Germline loops: CDR1 DFQATT, CDR2 SNEGSKA (reference sequence). The CDR3 spans 15 residues. The ends were cut back, 2 bases at V and 6 bases at J, with 17 bases in the middle. The CDR3 region is CSARRDLGEGQPQHF. In DNA form, the CDR3 reads TGCAGTGCTAGACGGGACCTAGGGGAAGGTCAGCCCCAGCATTTT.

CDR3 in amino acids: CASSLAGTSGGQETQYF. In nucleotides, the CDR3 is TGTGCCAGCAGCTTAGCTGGGACTAGCGGGGGCCAAGAGACCCAGTACTTC. The genes are TRBV7-9 and TRBJ2-5; 14 nucleotides align to TRBD2. With 0 bases clipped from V and 1 base from J, the junction kept 1 base outside the gene matches. The CDR3 has 17 amino acids. Per germline, CDR1 SEHNR and CDR2 FQNEAQ (reference sequence).

This clonotype was seen a handful of times. The rearrangement uses TRBV6-1 and TRBJ2-7; D remains ambiguous. In germline, CDR1 is MNHNS, CDR2 SASEGT. Deletions cut 2 bases from V and 2 bases from J, with 7 bases between. The CDR3 is 13 residues long. CDR3 in amino acids: CASSEYGTYEQYF. For the CDR3, the DNA is TGTGCCAGCAGTGAATACGGCACCTACGAGCAGTACTTC.

The sample holds a few counts of this clonotype. This chain uses TRBV5-1 with TRBJ2-1, with 10 positions matching TRBD2. Germline values: CDR1 SGHRS, CDR2 YFSETQ. V trimming: 4 bases; J trimming: 6 bases; junction bases outside the gene matches: 10. The CDR3 runs to 16 residues. CDR3 sequence (DNA): TGCGCCAGCAGCCCCCGTTTTAGCGGGAGGTCCAATGAGCAGTTCTTC. This sequence encodes CASSPRFSGRSNEQFF.

The V and J genes are TRBV15 and TRBJ1-2; maybe TRBD1 (5 bases). Trimming removed 5 bases from V and 1 base from J, with 14 bases in between. Per germline, CDR1 LNHNV and CDR2 YYDKDF (reference sequence). The CDR3 length is 15 residues. The CDR3 nucleotides are TGTGCCACCAGCGGAAGACCAGACAGTAACTATGGCTACACCTTC. Translated: CATSGRPDSNYGYTF.

The rearrangement links TRBV28 to TRBJ2-7; D tentatively fits TRBD1 or TRBD2 (5 bases each). The CDR3 loop spans 13 amino acids. Between the trimmed V and J ends, which lost 3 bases and 6 bases, there was a span of 12 bases. Germline values: CDR1 MDHEN, CDR2 SYDVKM. The CDR3 loop reads CASSFVRGVEQYF. The CDR3 DNA reads TGTGCCAGCAGTTTTGTTAGAGGGGTCGAGCAGTACTTC. The entire variable domain, with the rest obtained from reference TRBV28 and TRBJ2-7, is as follows: DVKVTQSSRYLVKRTGEKVFLECVQDMDHENMFWYRQDPGLGLRLIYFSYDVKMKEKGDIPEGYSVSREKKERFSLILESASTNQTSMYLCASSFVRGVEQYFGPGTRLTVT.

V is TRBV20-1 and J is TRBJ2-7, with TRBD2 matching 12 bases. The V gene end was trimmed by 4 bases and the J gene end by 5 bases; junction bases not matched to a gene: 6. Germline V gene lookup returns CDR1 DFQATT and CDR2 SNEGSKA (reference sequence). The CDR3 is made up of 14 amino acids. CDR3 sequence: CSAKTSGRRNEQYF. In nucleotides, the CDR3 is TGCAGTGCTAAGACTAGCGGGAGAAGGAACGAGCAGTACTTC.

The genes are TRBV7-9 and TRBJ1-1, with 8 bases lining up with TRBD1. Germline lookup yields CDR1 SEHNR and CDR2 FQNEAQ (reference sequence). Losses at the gene ends were 1 base for V and 6 bases for J; bases not matched to a gene: 7. The length of the CDR3 is 15 residues. Here the CDR3 reads CASSLEGQGVAEAFF. Written as DNA, the CDR3 is TGTGCCAGCAGCTTAGAAGGACAGGGTGTTGCTGAAGCTTTCTTT. Filled out from reference TRBV7-9 and TRBJ1-1, the complete variable domain reads DTGVSQNPRHKITKRGQNVTFRCDPISEHNRLYWYRQTLGQGPEFLTYFQNEAQLEKSRLLSDRFSAERPKGSFSTLEIQRTEQGDSAMYLCASSLEGQGVAEAFFGQGTRLTVV.

This clonotype occurred a few times. The rearrangement links TRBV27 to TRBJ2-1; D ambiguous. The CDR3 has 14 amino acids. Germline loops: CDR1 MNHEY, CDR2 SMNVEV (reference sequence). V was cut by 9 bases and J by 3 bases, with 15 bases left in between. CDR3 residues: CASALGSFYNEQFF. The CDR3 DNA reads TGTGCCAGTGCCCTAGGCAGCTTCTACAATGAGCAGTTCTTC.

Only a few counts were recorded for this clonotype. The chain couples TRBV7-2 to TRBJ2-1; the match to TRBD2 covers 10 bases. This CDR3 comprises 16 residues. Germline V CDR1 and CDR2: SGHTA, FQGNSA. Trimming removed 3 bases from V and 7 bases from J; junction bases left unmatched: 9. CDR3 sequence (DNA): TGTGCCAGCAGCTTCCGTCCTAGCGGGGGCTATAATGAGCAGTTCTTC. It codes for CASSFRPSGGYNEQFF.

The chain joins TRBV24-1 to TRBJ1-2; maybe TRBD1 (6 bases). V lost 9 bases to trimming and J lost 1 base, with 8 bases between them. The germline V gene encodes CDR1 KGHDR and CDR2 SFDVKD. The CDR3 spans 12 residues. CDR3 in DNA: TGTGCCACCCAGGACAGTAACTATGGCTACACCTTC. It codes for CATQDSNYGYTF.

This clonotype was seen a few times. This chain links TRBV7-3 with TRBJ2-3; no firm D call. Germline CDR1 reads SGHTA; CDR2 reads FQGTGA. The CDR3 loop spans 15 amino acids. V dropped 2 bases and J dropped 3 bases, with 12 bases sitting between them. The CDR3 loop reads CASSLGFARTDTQYF. The CDR3, as DNA: TGTGCCAGCAGCTTAGGGTTTGCGAGAACAGATACGCAGTATTTT.

Points on this clonotype: One junction end disagrees with the germline gene, perhaps due to a read error. The J gene is TRBJ1-1, the V gene TRBV7-7, with D maybe TRBD1 (5 bases). The CDR3 has 17 amino acids. The germline V gene encodes CDR1 SSHAT and CDR2 FNYEAQ (reference sequence). In DNA, the CDR3 is TGTGCTAGCAGCCCTCTTGGGGCAGTACTGGGGGAAACTGAAGCTTTCTTT. It codes for CASSPLGAVLGETEAFF.

This clonotype was seen a handful of times. The rearrangement uses TRBV7-6 and TRBJ2-2, with 8 positions matching TRBD1. The germline V gene has CDR1 SGHVS and CDR2 FNYEAQ. The trim removed 4 bases at V and 5 bases at J, leaving 9 bases unmatched. CDR3 length: 16 amino acids. The DNA of the CDR3 is TGTGCCAGCAGCTCTCGGACAGGGCGGGATACCGGGGAGCTGTTTTTT. This encodes CASSSRTGRDTGELFF.

This chain links TRBV15 with TRBJ2-7; TRBD1 aligns across 10 bases. Germline V lookup: CDR1 LNHNV, CDR2 YYDKDF (reference sequence). V gave up 5 bases and J gave up 3 bases; unmatched junction bases: 10. The CDR3 extends over 16 amino acids. CDR3 nucleotide sequence: TGTGCCACCAGCGCTCAAGGCGGGACAGGGGTCTACGAGCAGTACTTC. It translates to CATSAQGGTGVYEQYF.

In nucleotides, the CDR3 is TGTGCCAGCAGCTCCGGACAGGCTCATACTGAAGCTTTCTTT. This gives the protein CASSSGQAHTEAFF. J is TRBJ1-1 and V is TRBV5-4, with 7 bases fitting TRBD1. CDR1 and CDR2 (germline): SGHNT, YYREEE (reference sequence). V trimming: 3 bases; J trimming: 5 bases; junction bases outside the gene matches: 7. The CDR3 length is 14 residues.

The J gene is TRBJ1-6, the V gene TRBV20-1; maybe TRBD1 (5 bases). The germline V gene has CDR1 DFQATT and CDR2 SNEGSKA (reference sequence). CDR3 size: 15 residues. Trimming shortened V by 6 bases and J by 8 bases, and 20 bases separated the two germline ends. The CDR3 spells CSAGARVGGYSPLHF. Here the CDR3 DNA reads TGCAGTGCCGGAGCCAGGGTCGGAGGCTATTCACCCCTCCACTTT.

The genes are TRBV5-1 and TRBJ1-1; a possible D gene is TRBD1 (5 bases). Germline CDR1 reads SGHRS; CDR2 reads YFSETQ. The V end was cut by 6 bases, the J end by 8 bases, with 17 bases between. The CDR3 loop spans 13 amino acids. The chain's CDR3 is CASTSELSGEAFF. The CDR3 nucleotides read TGCGCCAGCACCTCAGAGTTGTCAGGGGAAGCTTTCTTT.

This clonotype was seen a few times. The rearrangement uses TRBV5-4 and TRBJ1-6, with D possibly being TRBD1 (5 bases). The V gene lost 0 bases and the J gene lost 5 bases, with 12 bases spanning the gap. There are 16 residues in the CDR3. The germline CDR1 and CDR2 sequences are SGHNT and YYREEE (reference sequence). The CDR3 region is CASSLERGMDNSPLHF. Written as DNA, the CDR3 is TGTGCCAGCAGCTTGGAACGGGGGATGGATAATTCACCCCTCCACTTT. Drawing the rest from reference TRBV5-4 and TRBJ1-6, the complete variable domain is ETGVTQSPTHLIKTRGQQVTLRCSSQSGHNTVSWYQQALGQGPQFIFQYYREEENGRGNFPPRFSGLQFPNYSSELNVNALELDDSALYLCASSLERGMDNSPLHFGNGTRLTVT.

This clonotype came up a few times. CDR3 DNA sequence: TGTGCCAGCAGCTTAGGGGTCAGCGGGAGGGCCTTGGATGAGCAGTTCTTC. It encodes CASSLGVSGRALDEQFF. This chain uses TRBV7-9 with TRBJ2-1; 10 nucleotides agree with TRBD2. The CDR3 totals 17 residues. Germline CDR1 and CDR2: SEHNR and FQNEAQ (reference sequence). V shed 1 base and J 8 bases; nucleotides not matched to a gene: 11.

This clonotype appeared a few times. One end of the junction is discordant with germline, which a read error may explain. This chain links TRBV7-7 with TRBJ2-7, with TRBD1 matching over 9 bases. CDR3 length equals 15 residues. From germline, CDR1 is SSHAT and CDR2 FNYEAQ (reference sequence). CDR3 amino acids: CASSPGQGRSYEQYF. CDR3 coding DNA: TGTGCTAGCAGCCCAGGACAGGGGCGATCCTACGAGCAGTACTTC.

This clonotype was observed at least ten times. The rearrangement joins TRBV5-1 to TRBJ1-2, with TRBD1 identical over 8 bases. This CDR3 region has 14 residues. The V and J ends lost 4 bases and 3 bases, in that order; junction bases with no gene match: 5. CDR1 and CDR2 from the germline V gene are SGHRS and YFSETQ. CDR3 sequence: CASSQGQGYYGYTF. CDR3 DNA sequence: TGCGCCAGCAGCCAAGGACAGGGTTACTATGGCTACACCTTC.

This clonotype was picked up many times. This chain links TRBV5-1 with TRBJ1-5, with no clear D. Between the trimmed V and J ends, which lost 0 bases and 0 bases, there was a span of 7 bases. Germline V CDR1 and CDR2: SGHRS, YFSETQ. CDR3 size: 15 residues. In DNA, the CDR3 is TGCGCCAGCAGCTTGGAAGGGTATAGCAATCAGCCCCAGCATTTT. Amino acid sequence: CASSLEGYSNQPQHF.

CDR3 nucleotides: TGTGCCAGCAGTGAAGGGACTAGCGGGGCCCGCACAGATACGCAGTATTTT. Protein product: CASSEGTSGARTDTQYF. The chain combines TRBV25-1 with TRBJ2-3; 13 positions agree with TRBD2. Germline CDR1 and CDR2: MGHDK and SYGVNS. The CDR3 covers 17 residues. Trimming removed 2 bases from V and 1 base from J; junction bases left unmatched: 3.

The chain uses TRBV2 and TRBJ2-7; D is perhaps TRBD1 (5 bases). CDR3 length equals 15 residues. Germline loops: CDR1 SNHLY, CDR2 FYNNEI. The ends were cut back, 1 base at V and 3 bases at J, with 13 bases in the middle. CDR3 in amino acids: CASSEDRSGNYEQYF. The CDR3 coding sequence is TGTGCCAGCAGTGAAGATCGGTCAGGGAACTACGAGCAGTACTTC.

This clonotype came up a few times. V gene TRBV11-2 combines with J gene TRBJ1-2, with TRBD1 identical over 7 bases. The germline V gene has CDR1 SGHAT and CDR2 FQNNGV. This CDR3 comprises 15 residues. J was trimmed by 4 bases and V by 2 bases; bases with no gene match: 7. The CDR3 loop is CASSLSLTGTYGYTF. The CDR3 DNA sequence: TGTGCCAGCAGCTTAAGTTTGACAGGGACCTATGGCTACACCTTC.

This clonotype turned up a few times. The rearrangement links TRBV27 to TRBJ2-3; the D is unclear. The CDR3 contains 14 residues. V was cut by 2 bases and J by 0 bases, with 6 bases left in between. CDR1 MNHEY and CDR2 SMNVEV come from the germline V gene (reference sequence). CDR3 in amino acids: CASSLEDSTDTQYF. The CDR3 nucleotides are TGTGCCAGCAGTTTAGAGGACAGCACAGATACGCAGTATTTT.

The genes are TRBV3-1 and TRBJ2-1, with TRBD2 as a possible D gene (5 bases). The germline V gene has CDR1 LGHDT and CDR2 YNNKEL (reference sequence). The CDR3 is 15 amino acids. With 1 base removed from V and 0 bases from J, the gap between germline ends came to 7 bases. The CDR3 spells CASSQGRGSYNEQFF. The CDR3 DNA is TGTGCCAGCAGCCAAGGACGGGGCTCCTACAATGAGCAGTTCTTC.